This TCR beta chain was identified during a study of T cell repertoires in cytomegalovirus infection. Turning to the study itself: Shared public TCR beta signatures pointed to both CMV infection and a matching HLA type.

TCRdb independently ran MiXCR on the reads; one entry per CDR3 protein. The repertoire includes approximately 240,000 distinct CDR3 sequences, about 12% of them detected once, and 1.5% to 2% sits in the top ten. The germline CDR1 and CDR2 sequences are LNHDA and SQIVND (reference sequence). Trimming removed 5 bases at V and 2 bases at J, with 19 bases between. This CDR3 is 17 amino acids long. This clonotype was seen many times. The target antigen is unknown. Findings and caveats of the study: HLA-C-restricted CMV-specific TCR beta clonotypes were dominant in the ex vivo response. CMV carriers having the relevant HLA were flagged by cumulative public TCR beta family frequency.

Sequenced sample: PBMCs. The sequence was collected from a human donor in good health (CMV status not recorded). Some clones in this sample may be carry-over from other donors' samples. The chain uses TRBV19 and TRBJ1-5, with D perhaps matching TRBD1 (5 bases). In DNA form, the CDR3 reads TGTGCCAGTAGTGCTCGCCTTGGCGGGGCCCGCAATCAGCCCCAGCATTTT. Translating it yields CASSARLGGARNQPQHF.